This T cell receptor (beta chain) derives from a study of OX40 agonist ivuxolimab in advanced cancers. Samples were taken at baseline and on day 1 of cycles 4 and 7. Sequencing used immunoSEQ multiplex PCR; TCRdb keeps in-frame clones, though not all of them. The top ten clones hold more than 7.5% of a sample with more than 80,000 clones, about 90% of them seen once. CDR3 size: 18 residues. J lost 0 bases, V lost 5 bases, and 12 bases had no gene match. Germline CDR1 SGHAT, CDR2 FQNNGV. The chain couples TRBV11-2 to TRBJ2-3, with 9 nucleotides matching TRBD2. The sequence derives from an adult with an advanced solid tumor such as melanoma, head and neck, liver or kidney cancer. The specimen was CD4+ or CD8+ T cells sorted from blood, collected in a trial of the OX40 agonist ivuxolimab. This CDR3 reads CASSLRFYSGSSTDTQYF. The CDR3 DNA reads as TGTGCCAGCAGCCTTCGCTTTTATAGCGGGAGTAGCACAGATACGCAGTATTTT.